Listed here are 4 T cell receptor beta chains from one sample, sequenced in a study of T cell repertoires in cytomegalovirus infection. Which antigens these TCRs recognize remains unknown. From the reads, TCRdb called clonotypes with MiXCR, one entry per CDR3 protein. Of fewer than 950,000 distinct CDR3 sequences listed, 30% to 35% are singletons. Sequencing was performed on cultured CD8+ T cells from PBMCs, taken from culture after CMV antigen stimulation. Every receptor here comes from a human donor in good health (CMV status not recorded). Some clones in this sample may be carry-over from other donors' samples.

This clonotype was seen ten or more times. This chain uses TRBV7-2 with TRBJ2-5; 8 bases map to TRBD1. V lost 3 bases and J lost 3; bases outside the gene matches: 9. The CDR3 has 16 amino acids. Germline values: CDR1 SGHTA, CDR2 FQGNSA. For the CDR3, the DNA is TGTGCCAGCAGCTTCTCCGGGACAGGCCCTAAAGAGACCCAGTACTTC. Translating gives CASSFSGTGPKETQYF.

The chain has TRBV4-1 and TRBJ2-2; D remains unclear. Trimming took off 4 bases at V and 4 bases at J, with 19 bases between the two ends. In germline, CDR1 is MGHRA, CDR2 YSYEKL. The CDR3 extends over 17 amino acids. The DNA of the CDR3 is TGCGCCAGCAGCCCCCATATGGGGTTGGAAGGCACCGGGGAGCTGTTTTTT. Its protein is CASSPHMGLEGTGELFF.

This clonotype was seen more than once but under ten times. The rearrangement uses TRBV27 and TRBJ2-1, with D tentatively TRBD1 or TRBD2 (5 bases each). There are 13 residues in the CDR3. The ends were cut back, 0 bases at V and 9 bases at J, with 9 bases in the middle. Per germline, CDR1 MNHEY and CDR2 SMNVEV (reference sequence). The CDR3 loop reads CASSLSRGSEQFF. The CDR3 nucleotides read TGTGCCAGCAGTTTATCGAGGGGTAGTGAGCAGTTCTTC.

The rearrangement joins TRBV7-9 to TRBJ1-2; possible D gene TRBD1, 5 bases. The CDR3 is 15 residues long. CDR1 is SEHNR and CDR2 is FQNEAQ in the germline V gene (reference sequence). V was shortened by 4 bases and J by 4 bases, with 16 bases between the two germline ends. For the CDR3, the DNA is TGTGCCAGCAGCTCCGACAGTTCGGTGAGCTATGGCTACACCTTC. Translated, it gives CASSSDSSVSYGYTF.